This TCR beta chain was found in a study of blood T cell repertoires in COVID-19. Study context: Italy, Spain and the United States were the sources of the convalescent and acute COVID-19 samples. PBMCs, B-cell-depleted T cells, or T cells were the source of the cDNA or gDNA that made up the material.

This CDR3 is 17 amino acids long. V dropped 3 bases and J dropped 6; count of bases not matched to a gene: 16. Germline-derived CDR1 and CDR2 are MNHEY and SMNVEV (reference sequence). In the study's own analysis: Scientists estimated how many nucleated cells there were by amplifying reference gene primers. Generated by immunoSEQ multiplex PCR, the TCRdb table keeps only in-frame clones and is missing some. V and J calls plus clone size are reproduced from that table; the DNA served to infer D and trimming. The sample lists 250,000 or so clones; 84% were seen once. This receptor was identified in a man aged 50-60 years with acute or convalescent COVID-19. The specimen sequenced was peripheral blood. The genes are TRBV27 and TRBJ1-2; 7 bases are shared with TRBD1. CDR3 sequence (DNA): TGTGCCAGCAGTTTTAAGAGGGGGCGCTTGAACTTCCATGGCTACACCTTC. This sequence encodes CASSFKRGRLNFHGYTF.